This T cell receptor (beta chain) stems from a study of blood T cell repertoires in COVID-19. At the level of the study: Collection of acute and convalescent COVID-19 samples took place in the United States, Italy and Spain. From T cells, B-cell-depleted T cells, or PBMCs came the material, which was cDNA or gDNA.

V lost 1 base and J 4 bases, leaving 10 bases between the germline ends. The germline V gene encodes CDR1 SNHLY and CDR2 FYNNEI. The CDR3 length is 14 residues. TCRdb's table, derived via immunoSEQ multiplex PCR, lists solely in-frame clones and lacks some. Here the sample spans about 120,000 clones, 85% to 90% being singletons. The TCR originated in a woman in her 70s with acute or convalescent COVID-19. The sequenced sample consisted of peripheral blood. This chain links TRBV2 with TRBJ2-5; D is undetermined. As DNA, the CDR3 is TGTGCCAGCAGTGAAGGAATAGTCCCAGAGACCCAGTACTTC. Its translation: CASSEGIVPETQYF.